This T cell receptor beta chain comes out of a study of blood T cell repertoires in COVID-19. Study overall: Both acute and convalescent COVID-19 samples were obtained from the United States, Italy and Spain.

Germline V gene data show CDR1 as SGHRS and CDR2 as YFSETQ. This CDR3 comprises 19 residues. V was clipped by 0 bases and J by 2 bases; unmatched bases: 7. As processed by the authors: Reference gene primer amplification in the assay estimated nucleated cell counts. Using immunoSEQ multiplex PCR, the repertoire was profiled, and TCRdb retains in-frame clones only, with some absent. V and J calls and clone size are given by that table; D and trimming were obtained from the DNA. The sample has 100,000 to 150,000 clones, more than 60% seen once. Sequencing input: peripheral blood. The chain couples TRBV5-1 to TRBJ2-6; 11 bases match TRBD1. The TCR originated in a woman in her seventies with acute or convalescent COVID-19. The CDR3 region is CASSLDLGTGGPGANVLTF. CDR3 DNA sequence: TGCGCCAGCAGCTTGGATCTAGGGACAGGGGGACCTGGGGCCAACGTCCTGACTTTC.